These T cell receptor beta chains were read from a single sample in a study of Tregs in tolerant kidney transplant recipients. Here immunoSEQ multiplex PCR was the method, and the copy in TCRdb shows in-frame clones only, minus some. The sample shows 110,000 or so clones, roughly 92% of them seen only once. The sample was CD4+ T cells from blood. The origin of the receptors is a human donor in good health. The CDR3 runs from the conserved cysteine through the conserved F or W. D genes are given only for firm matches. Only some rows state a clone size, as once, few, many or a class for expanded clones.

J	size	V	D	CDR3	DNA
TRBJ1-2	.	TRBV29-1	.	CSVGLAGSYGYTF	TGCAGCGTTGGGTTGGCAGGGAGTTATGGCTACACCTTC
TRBJ2-7	few	TRBV7-9	.	CASSLKWEQYF	TGTGCCAGCAGCTTGAAGTGGGAGCAGTACTTC
TRBJ2-5	once	TRBV7-6	TRBD1	CASSRDRQETQYF	TGTGCCAGCAGCCGGGACAGGCAAGAGACCCAGTACTTC
TRBJ2-5	.	TRBV5-4	.	CASSSPLQVRETQYF	TGTGCCAGCAGCTCTCCATTACAGGTGCGAGAGACCCAGTACTTC
TRBJ2-1	.	TRBV5-6	.	CASSLVGAQFF	TGTGCCAGCAGCTTGGTTGGGGCGCAGTTCTTC
TRBJ1-2	.	TRBV6-1	.	CASSDRGYGYTF	TGTGCCAGCAGTGACCGGGGCTATGGCTACACCTTC
TRBJ1-4	.	TRBV18	.	CASSPQVGRDDEKLFF	TGTGCCAGCTCACCCCAGGTCGGGAGAGATGATGAAAAACTGTTTTTT
TRBJ1-2	.	TRBV7-2	.	CASRPTAGGGYGYTF	TGTGCCAGCAGGCCCACGGCCGGGGGGGGCTATGGCTACACCTTC
TRBJ2-3	once	TRBV7-9	.	CASSRVTDTQYF	TGTGCCAGCAGCCGCGTAACAGATACGCAGTATTTT
TRBJ1-5	few	TRBV4-1	.	CASSQGTLRSNQPQHF	TGCGCCAGCAGCCAAGGGACACTCAGATCAAATCAGCCCCAGCATTTT
TRBJ2-1	.	TRBV27	TRBD1	CASSLWDRGDGNGNNEQFF	TGTGCCAGCAGTTTATGGGACAGGGGGGATGGGAATGGAAACAATGAGCAGTTCTTC
TRBJ2-6	.	TRBV27	.	CASSLGRGTSGANVLTF	TGTGCCAGCAGTTTGGGACGGGGGACCTCTGGGGCCAACGTCCTGACTTTC
TRBJ1-5	.	TRBV5-1	TRBD1	CASSFAGGGNQPQHF	TGCGCCAGCAGCTTCGCAGGGGGCGGGAATCAGCCCCAGCATTTT
TRBJ2-4	.	TRBV6-1	TRBD1	CASSEVAGTGRNIQYF	TGTGCCAGCAGTGAAGTGGCCGGGACAGGGAGGAACATTCAGTACTTC
TRBJ1-6	.	TRBV7-9	.	CASSLETNSPLHF	TGTGCCAGCAGCTTAGAGACTAATTCACCCCTCCACTTT
TRBJ2-7	.	TRBV13	.	CASSLGPPSASYEQYF	TGTGCCAGCAGCTTAGGGCCTCCAAGCGCCAGCTACGAGCAGTACTTC
TRBJ1-1	.	TRBV4-2	.	CASSPQKGEGRTRNTEAFF	TGTGCCAGCAGCCCTCAAAAGGGAGAGGGGCGGACAAGGAACACTGAAGCTTTCTTT
TRBJ2-5	.	TRBV5-4	TRBD2	CASSLVWNPAGGEETQYF	TGTGCCAGCAGCTTGGTATGGAACCCAGCGGGAGGGGAAGAGACCCAGTACTTC
TRBJ1-2	.	TRBV19	TRBD1	CASTFPGQGAIGYTF	TGTGCCAGTACTTTTCCCGGACAGGGGGCGATCGGCTACACCTTC
TRBJ1-2	.	TRBV6-5	TRBD1	CASSSGQGSYGYTF	TGTGCCAGCAGTTCCGGACAGGGGAGCTATGGCTACACCTTC